These T cell receptor beta chains were read from a single sample in a study of T cells in localized non-small cell lung cancer. Using immunoSEQ multiplex PCR, the repertoire was profiled, and TCRdb retains in-frame clones only, with some absent. The table has some 52,000 clones, 86% seen once; the top ten hold 15% to 20%. Sample: peripheral blood, taken before any cancer treatment. The source is a male donor older than 55 with stage III squamous cell lung carcinoma. CDR3s include the opening cysteine and the closing phenylalanine or tryptophan. Fields, in order: V gene, D gene, clone size, J gene, CDR3 protein. D genes are given only for firm matches. Clone sizes are given selectively: once, few, many, or a class where the clone is expanded.

TRBV10-3	NA	NA	TRBJ2-7	CAISAGPGQGEDEQYF
TRBV7-9	TRBD1	NA	TRBJ1-5	CASSPGQGAGESNQPQHF
TRBV30	TRBD1	NA	TRBJ1-1	CAWSATGVTEAFF
TRBV4-2	TRBD2	NA	TRBJ2-7	CASSPRGGEYEQYF
TRBV18	TRBD1	NA	TRBJ2-7	CASSPRHTSRTGSYEQYF
TRBV7-2	NA	NA	TRBJ1-1	CASSPLPGTEAFF
TRBV5-6	NA	NA	TRBJ1-6	CASSMSGGYNSPLHF
TRBV7-2	NA	NA	TRBJ2-5	CASSLPSQTQYF
TRBV7-3	TRBD1	NA	TRBJ1-1	CASSSNQGATEAFF
TRBV13	NA	medium-sized	TRBJ1-4	CASSRRPRGEKLFF
TRBV19	TRBD1	once	TRBJ1-2	CASSTLIGDRVRYGYTF
TRBV6-5	TRBD1	once	TRBJ1-1	CASSSPTGAITEAFF